These 2 T cell receptor beta chains originate from one sample sequenced in a study of control samples from healthy donors and cancer patients (dated by TCRdb to 2019 to 2021). Library preparation used the immunoSEQ multiplex PCR assay. TCRdb took this table from immuneACCESS and kept in-frame rearrangements with V and J called. Such tables lack part of the clones; where checked against another copy, unresolved V genes explain under half of the gap, and the rest is unexplained. Here the sample has 140,000 or so clones; roughly 94% occur a single time. Around 14% of the sample lies in the top ten. The sequenced material came from PBMCs. The receptors originated from a man aged 55-75 years with colorectal cancer.

The count of this clone is one. The rearrangement links TRBV5-1 to TRBJ1-2, with a tentative D call TRBD1 (6 bases). The V end lost 0 bases, the J end lost 4 bases, and 10 bases lay between the germline ends. The germline CDR1 and CDR2 sequences are SGHRS and YFSETQ. This CDR3 has 14 residues. CDR3 residues: CASSLVGQSYGYTF. The CDR3 region has the DNA TGCGCCAGCAGCTTGGTTGGACAGTCCTATGGCTACACCTTC. The whole variable domain, filled in from reference TRBV5-1 and TRBJ1-2, reads KAGVTQTPRYLIKTRGQQVTLSCSPISGHRSVSWYQQTPGQGLQFLFEYFSETQRNKGNFPGRFSGRQFSNSRSEMNVSTLELGDSALYLCASSLVGQSYGYTFGSGTRLTVV.

The rearrangement links TRBV4-1 to TRBJ2-2, with D perhaps given as TRBD1 or TRBD2 (5 bases each). From germline, CDR1 is MGHRA and CDR2 YSYEKL. V shed 5 bases and J shed 8 bases, with 12 bases lying between them. The CDR3 has 13 amino acids. The chain's CDR3 is CASSFQGAGELFF. In nucleotides, the CDR3 is TGCGCCAGCAGCTTTCAGGGAGCTGGGGAGCTGTTTTTT.